This entry concerns a single TCR beta chain. Trimming removed 4 bases at V and 3 bases at J, with 23 bases between. The CDR3 has 18 amino acids. Germline V gene lookup returns CDR1 SGHDN and CDR2 FVKESK. Sequenced by immunoSEQ multiplex PCR; TCRdb stores in-frame clones only, minus some. The data contain over 200,000 clones, 70% to 85% of them singletons. The sample is drawn from a study of blood T cell repertoires in COVID-19. Study at large: Nucleic acid was either cDNA or gDNA, and it came from T cells, B-cell-depleted T cells, or PBMCs.

The source is a woman older than 75 with acute or convalescent COVID-19. Specimen: peripheral blood. The chain links TRBV14 to TRBJ2-3; a possible D gene is TRBD1 (7 bases). In nucleotides, the CDR3 is TGTGCCAGCAGCCCGGGGGCAACTGGACAGGCCATAACAGATACGCAGTATTTT. Its translation: CASSPGATGQAITDTQYF.